A single TCR beta chain is shown here with its context. Its specificity is not known. This record comes from a study of CD8 T cells in Susac syndrome. Regarding the study as a whole: Individuals included in the TCR sequencing and HLA analysis were acknowledged by the study to be relatively few in number.

RNA totalling roughly 0.45 to 1 ug underwent reverse transcription with random hexamers. With immunoSEQ multiplex PCR, TCR beta CDR3 was amplified across 54 Vbeta and 13 Jbeta. TCRdb fed the immunoSEQ multiplex PCR reads into MiXCR, producing one record per CDR3 protein. The sample includes around 300,000 distinct CDR3 sequences, just over 90% of them seen just once. The CDR3 spans 16 residues. After removal of 4 bases from V and 7 bases from J, the junction contained 12 bases not matched to a gene. In germline, CDR1 is LNHDA, CDR2 SQIVND (reference sequence). Negative isolation yielded the CD8+ and CD4+ T cells, while FACS enriched the TEMRA cells.

The chain joins TRBV19 to TRBJ2-1; 8 nucleotides align to TRBD2. Sequencing input: CD4+ T cells from PBMCs. The clonotype originates from a human donor with multiple sclerosis. CDR3 bases: TGTGCCAGTAGTACTCCCGGGGGGGGAGGGTTTAATGAGCAGTTCTTC. Its protein product is CASSTPGGGGFNEQFF.